This T cell receptor (beta chain) was sequenced in a study of blood T cell repertoires in COVID-19. Overall study: COVID-19 samples collected from the United States, Italy and Spain covered acute and convalescent phases. The cDNA or gDNA used as material had been derived from T cells, B-cell-depleted T cells, or PBMCs.

Authors' processing steps: It was from reference gene primer amplification that nucleated cell counts were estimated. The data were produced by immunoSEQ multiplex PCR, yet TCRdb's version contains in-frame clones alone and is incomplete. V and J calls and clone size are given by that table; D and trimming were obtained from the DNA. The sample lists about 54,000 clones, 90% occurring once. Germline CDR1 and CDR2: SGHNT and YYREEE (reference sequence). Losses at the gene ends were 3 bases for V and 1 base for J; bases not matched to a gene: 0. The CDR3 spans 13 residues. The sequenced material came from peripheral blood. The rearrangement uses TRBV5-4 and TRBJ2-7; 8 nucleotides align to TRBD1. This sequence originates from a man aged 50 to 60 with acute or convalescent COVID-19. The chain's CDR3 is CASSYRGSYEQYF. The CDR3, as DNA: TGTGCCAGCAGCTACAGGGGGTCCTACGAGCAGTACTTC.